These T cell receptor beta chains were read from a single sample in a study of shared T cell receptors in the human thymus. Repertoires were generated with immunoSEQ multiplex PCR, while TCRdb's copy carries only in-frame clones and drops some. The repertoire has hundreds of thousands of clones, around 87% of them found once; the top ten carry roughly 0.0094%. A further study also used this sample, focusing on human thymus T cells.

The sample comprised thymocytes. These receptors were obtained from a boy younger than two with a congenital heart defect. The CDR3 runs from the conserved cysteine through the conserved F or W. A D gene is named only where the DNA matches it firmly. Size is stated for part of the rows, as once, few or many counts, or as a class when the clone is expanded.

J: TRBJ2-2; D: TRBD1; V: TRBV11-2; size: -; length: 17; CDR3: CASSALWGQKPTGELFF; DNA: TGTGCCAGCAGCGCCTTATGGGGACAGAAACCGACCGGGGAGCTGTTTTTT
J: TRBJ1-6; D: TRBD1; V: TRBV6-6; size: once; length: 15; CDR3: CASSNGTAYNSPLHF; DNA: TGTGCCAGCAGTAACGGGACAGCCTATAATTCACCCCTCCACTTT
J: TRBJ1-1; D: -; V: TRBV7-2; size: -; length: 16; CDR3: CASSLVGGNMNTEAFF; DNA: TGTGCCAGCAGCTTAGTTGGAGGGAACATGAACACTGAAGCTTTCTTT
J: TRBJ2-7; D: TRBD1; V: TRBV5-1; size: -; length: 16; CDR3: CASSGRGTGITYEQYF; DNA: TGCGCCAGCAGCGGTAGGGGGACAGGGATTACCTACGAGCAGTACTTC
J: TRBJ2-7; D: TRBD1; V: TRBV7-9; size: -; length: 15; CDR3: CASNLVDREPYEQYF; DNA: TGTGCCAGCAACCTTGTAGACAGGGAGCCCTACGAGCAGTACTTC
J: TRBJ1-2; D: TRBD1; V: TRBV5-6; size: -; length: 19; CDR3: CASSHRNYGQGHLRDGYTF; DNA: TGTGCCAGCAGCCACCGGAATTATGGACAGGGCCATCTTCGGGATGGCTACACCTTC
J: TRBJ2-1; D: TRBD1; V: TRBV6-4; size: -; length: 14; CDR3: CASSHRDRFDEQFF; DNA: TGTGCCAGCAGTCACCGGGACAGGTTCGATGAGCAGTTCTTC
J: TRBJ1-2; D: -; V: TRBV18; size: -; length: 17; CDR3: CASSPSRAQGPSYGYTF; DNA: TGTGCCAGCTCCCCATCGCGTGCGCAGGGGCCGTCCTATGGCTACACCTTC
J: TRBJ2-7; D: -; V: TRBV10-2; size: -; length: 11; CDR3: CATLFGYEQYF; DNA: TGCGCCACTCTTTTCGGCTACGAGCAGTACTTC
J: TRBJ1-2; D: TRBD1; V: TRBV9; size: -; length: 15; CDR3: CASSVRPDRANGYTF; DNA: TGTGCCAGCAGCGTGAGACCCGACAGGGCCAATGGCTACACCTTC
J: TRBJ2-7; D: TRBD1; V: TRBV5-1; size: -; length: 14; CDR3: CASSGGQGAHEQYF; DNA: TGCGCCAGCAGCGGGGGACAGGGGGCCCACGAGCAGTACTTC
J: TRBJ2-5; D: -; V: TRBV5-6; size: -; length: 14; CDR3: CASSFRVPQETQYF; DNA: TGTGCCAGCAGCTTCCGGGTCCCCCAAGAGACCCAGTACTTC
J: TRBJ2-7; D: TRBD1; V: TRBV6-1; size: -; length: 15; CDR3: CASLSGTGFSYEQYF; DNA: TGTGCCAGCCTATCTGGGACAGGGTTCTCCTACGAGCAGTACTTC
J: TRBJ1-4; D: TRBD1; V: TRBV6-5; size: -; length: 16; CDR3: CASSYAGQGADEKLFF; DNA: TGTGCCAGCAGTTACGCGGGACAGGGGGCAGATGAAAAACTGTTTTTT
J: TRBJ2-7; D: TRBD2; V: TRBV18; size: -; length: 18; CDR3: CASSPEQAGGPMMYEQYF; DNA: TGTGCCAGCTCACCAGAACAAGCGGGAGGGCCTATGATGTACGAGCAGTACTTC
J: TRBJ2-7; D: TRBD1; V: TRBV7-2; size: -; length: 16; CDR3: CASSLTKQGVANEQYF; DNA: TGTGCCAGCAGCTTAACCAAACAGGGGGTGGCAAACGAGCAGTACTTC
J: TRBJ2-1; D: TRBD2; V: TRBV6-1; size: -; length: 18; CDR3: CASSDWGLGGRAYNEQFF; DNA: TGTGCCAGCAGTGATTGGGGATTGGGCGGGAGGGCCTACAATGAGCAGTTCTTC
J: TRBJ1-1; D: -; V: TRBV6-5; size: -; length: 16; CDR3: CASSYYGSTMNTEAFF; DNA: TGTGCCAGCAGTTACTATGGAAGTACTATGAACACTGAAGCTTTCTTT
J: TRBJ2-1; D: TRBD2; V: TRBV4-1; size: once; length: 13; CDR3: CASSSLAEPWQFF; DNA: TGCGCCAGCAGCTCACTAGCGGAACCCTGGCAGTTCTTC
J: TRBJ2-1; D: -; V: TRBV4-2; size: -; length: 13; CDR3: CASSQHRVDEQFF; DNA: TGTGCCAGCAGCCAACACAGGGTCGATGAGCAGTTCTTC
J: TRBJ2-7; D: -; V: TRBV5-8; size: -; length: 15; CDR3: CASSLLGLGGTEQYF; DNA: TGTGCCAGCAGCTTGTTAGGGCTTGGAGGCACCGAGCAGTACTTC
J: TRBJ1-3; D: -; V: TRBV11-2; size: -; length: 16; CDR3: CASSPPRAQGRNTIYF; DNA: TGTGCCAGCAGCCCTCCTCGGGCACAGGGTCGAAACACCATATATTTT
J: TRBJ2-2; D: TRBD1; V: TRBV27; size: -; length: 16; CDR3: CASSSMDREGTGELFF; DNA: TGTGCCAGCAGTTCCATGGACAGGGAAGGAACCGGGGAGCTGTTTTTT
J: TRBJ2-7; D: -; V: TRBV2; size: -; length: 12; CDR3: CASSLGVHEQYF; DNA: TGTGCCAGCTCCCTCGGGGTCCACGAGCAGTACTTC
J: TRBJ1-2; D: -; V: TRBV30; size: -; length: 12; CDR3: CAWSVRDYGYTF; DNA: TGTGCCTGGAGTGTACGGGACTATGGCTACACCTTC
J: TRBJ2-1; D: TRBD2; V: TRBV4-3; size: -; length: 19; CDR3: CASSQHPRDLAGACNEQFF; DNA: TGCGCCAGCAGCCAACACCCACGGGATCTAGCGGGAGCCTGCAATGAGCAGTTCTTC
J: TRBJ2-7; D: -; V: TRBV28; size: -; length: 13; CDR3: CASSLVQGREQYF; DNA: TGTGCCAGCAGTTTAGTACAGGGACGAGAGCAGTACTTC
J: TRBJ2-2; D: -; V: TRBV5-1; size: -; length: 14; CDR3: CASSVALDTGELFF; DNA: TGCGCCAGCAGCGTAGCACTTGACACCGGGGAGCTGTTTTTT